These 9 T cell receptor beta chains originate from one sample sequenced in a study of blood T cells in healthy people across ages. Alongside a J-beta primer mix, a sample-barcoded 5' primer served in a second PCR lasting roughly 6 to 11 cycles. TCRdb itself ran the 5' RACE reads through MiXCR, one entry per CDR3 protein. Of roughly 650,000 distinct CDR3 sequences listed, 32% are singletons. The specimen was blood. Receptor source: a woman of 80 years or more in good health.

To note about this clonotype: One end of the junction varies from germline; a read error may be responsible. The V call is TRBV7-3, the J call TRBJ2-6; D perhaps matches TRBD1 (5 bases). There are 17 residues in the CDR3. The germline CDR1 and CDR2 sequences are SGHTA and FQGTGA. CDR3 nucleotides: TGTGCCAGCAGCCCGACAGTCCTAAGCTCTGGGGCCAACGTCCAGACTTTC. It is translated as CASSPTVLSSGANVQTF.

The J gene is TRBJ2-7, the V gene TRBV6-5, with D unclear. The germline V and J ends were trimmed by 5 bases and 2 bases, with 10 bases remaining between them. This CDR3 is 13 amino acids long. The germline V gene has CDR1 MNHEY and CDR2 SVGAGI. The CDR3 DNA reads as TGTGCCAGCAGTCCAACACGAGCCTACGAGCAGTACTTC. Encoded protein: CASSPTRAYEQYF.

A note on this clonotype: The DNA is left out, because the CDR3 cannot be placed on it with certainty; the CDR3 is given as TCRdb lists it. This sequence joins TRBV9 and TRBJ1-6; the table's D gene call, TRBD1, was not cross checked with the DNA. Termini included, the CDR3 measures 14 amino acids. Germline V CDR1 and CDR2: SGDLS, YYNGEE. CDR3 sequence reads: CASSVGTGNSPPHF.

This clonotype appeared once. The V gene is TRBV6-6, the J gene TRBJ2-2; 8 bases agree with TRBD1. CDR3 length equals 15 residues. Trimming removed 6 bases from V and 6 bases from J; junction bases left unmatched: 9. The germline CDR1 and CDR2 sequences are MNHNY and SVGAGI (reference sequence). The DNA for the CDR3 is TGTGCCAGCAGCAAACCGACAGGGGAGGCCGGGGAGCTGTTTTTT. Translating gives CASSKPTGEAGELFF.

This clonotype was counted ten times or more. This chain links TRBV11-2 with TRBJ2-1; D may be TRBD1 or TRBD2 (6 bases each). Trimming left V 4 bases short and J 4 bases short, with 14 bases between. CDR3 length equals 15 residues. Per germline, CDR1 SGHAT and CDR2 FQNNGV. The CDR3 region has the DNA TGTGCCAGCAGCTCGGGGGACAAGGCATACAATGAGCAGTTCTTC. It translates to CASSSGDKAYNEQFF.

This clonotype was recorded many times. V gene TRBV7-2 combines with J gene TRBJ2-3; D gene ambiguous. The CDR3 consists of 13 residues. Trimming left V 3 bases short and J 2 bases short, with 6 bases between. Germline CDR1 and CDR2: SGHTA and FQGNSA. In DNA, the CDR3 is TGTGCCAGCAGCTTCGCTCACACAGATACGCAGTATTTT. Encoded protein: CASSFAHTDTQYF.

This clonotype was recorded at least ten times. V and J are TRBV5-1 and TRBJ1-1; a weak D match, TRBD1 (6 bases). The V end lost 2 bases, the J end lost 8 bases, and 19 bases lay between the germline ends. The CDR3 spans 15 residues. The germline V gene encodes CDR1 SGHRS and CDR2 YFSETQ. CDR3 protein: CASSLQGGGTWEAFF. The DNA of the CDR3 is TGCGCCAGCAGCTTACAGGGTGGCGGAACTTGGGAAGCTTTCTTT.

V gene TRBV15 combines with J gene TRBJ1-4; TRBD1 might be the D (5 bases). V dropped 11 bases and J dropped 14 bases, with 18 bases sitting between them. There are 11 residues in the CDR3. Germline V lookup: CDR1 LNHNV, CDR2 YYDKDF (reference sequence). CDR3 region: CAVREGRALFF. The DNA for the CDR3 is TGTGCCGTACGAGAGGGACGAGCTCTGTTTTTT.

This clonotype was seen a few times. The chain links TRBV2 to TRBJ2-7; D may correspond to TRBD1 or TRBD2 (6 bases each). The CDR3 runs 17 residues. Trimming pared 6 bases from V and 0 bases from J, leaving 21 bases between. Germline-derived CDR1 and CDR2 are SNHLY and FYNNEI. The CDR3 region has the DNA TGTGCCAGCAGGGAGATCGGGTTGGGGGGCGGCTCCTACGAGCAGTACTTC. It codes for CASREIGLGGGSYEQYF.